A single sample is the source of the 20 T cell receptor beta chains below, sequenced in a study of T cells in Graves' hyperthyroidism and ophthalmopathy. It was RNA transcripts that yielded the amplified TCR beta CDR3 regions. The HTBI primer set drove a first-round RT-PCR of the TCR CDR3. MiXCR was run by TCRdb on the multiplex PCR reads, yielding one entry per CDR3 protein. This table holds about 570,000 distinct CDR3 sequences, roughly 46% found once. Specimen: peripheral blood or thyroid tissue (not recorded which). The receptors originated from an adult woman with Graves' disease, either hyperthyroidism or ophthalmopathy (not recorded which).

Regarding this clonotype: The conserved phenylalanine or tryptophan is not found at the CDR3 terminus, so this likely reflects a read error. The limits of the CDR3 on the DNA are not certain, so only TCRdb's listed CDR3 is given. This chain uses TRBV9 with TRBJ1-6; the table names TRBD1, a call not compared with the DNA. CDR1 is SGDLS, CDR2 YYNGEE, per germline. Counting both end residues, the CDR3 totals 9 amino acids. The CDR3 sequence is CASSVTSGG.

In this sample, this clonotype turned up many times. The rearrangement joins TRBV19 to TRBJ1-5; TRBD1 matches 7 bases. CDR1 is LNHDA, CDR2 SQIVND, per germline (reference sequence). This CDR3 region has 15 residues. The V and J ends lost 3 bases and 6 bases, in that order; junction bases with no gene match: 8. The CDR3 reads CASSIRQGGAQPQHF. CDR3 nucleotides: TGTGCCAGTAGTATTCGACAGGGAGGTGCTCAGCCCCAGCATTTT.

The chain carries TRBV5-6 and TRBJ1-6; D remains ambiguous. This CDR3 is built from 12 residues. V shed 5 bases and J shed 7 bases, with 7 bases lying between them. The germline V gene encodes CDR1 SGHDT and CDR2 YYEEEE. The CDR3 region is CASSYGNSPLHF. The CDR3 nucleotides are TGTGCCAGCAGTTATGGGAATTCACCCCTCCACTTT.

CDR3 sequence reads: CASSQFPRPRSPSGANVLTF. The CDR3 DNA follows: TGTGCCAGCAGCCAGTTCCCGAGGCCCAGGTCTCCCTCTGGGGCCAACGTCCTGACTTTC. The genes are TRBV7-2 and TRBJ2-6; no firm D call. Germline V gene data show CDR1 as SGHTA and CDR2 as FQGNSA. V lost 5 bases and J 0 bases, leaving 23 bases between the germline ends. The CDR3 totals 20 residues.

This clonotype was observed at least ten times. CDR3 loop: CASSPTSGRSGELFF. The CDR3 DNA reads TGTGCCAGCAGTCCGACTAGCGGGAGGTCCGGGGAGCTGTTTTTT. The V call is TRBV7-3, the J call TRBJ2-2, with 13 bases lining up with TRBD2. This CDR3 contains 15 residues. Germline V CDR1 and CDR2: SGHTA, FQGTGA. Germline trimming cut 6 bases from V and 6 bases from J; bases unmatched to any gene: 4. Drawing the rest from reference TRBV7-3 and TRBJ2-2, the complete variable domain is GAGVSQTPSNKVTEKGKYVELRCDPISGHTALYWYRQSLGQGPEFLIYFQGTGAADDSGLPNDRFFAVRPEGSVSTLKIQRTERGDSAVYLCASSPTSGRSGELFFGEGSRLTVL.

This clonotype was counted at least ten times. The chain joins TRBV19 to TRBJ1-1, with 7 bases identical to TRBD1. This CDR3 spans 14 amino acids. The junction had 10 bases not matched to a gene; V was cut back by 7 bases and J by 5 bases. CDR1 and CDR2 (germline): LNHDA, SQIVND (reference sequence). The CDR3 here is CASTKRDSRTEAFF. CDR3 in DNA: TGTGCCAGTACCAAACGGGACAGCAGGACTGAAGCTTTCTTT.

This clonotype was seen many times. The J gene is TRBJ2-2, the V gene TRBV7-9; D gene uncertain. The CDR3 runs to 13 residues. The V end was cut by 6 bases, the J end by 4 bases, with 9 bases between. Germline CDR1 SEHNR, CDR2 FQNEAQ (reference sequence). The CDR3 coding sequence is TGTGCCAGCAGTACGGTGTCCACCGGGGAGCTGTTTTTT. Amino acids: CASSTVSTGELFF. The entire variable domain, with the rest obtained from reference TRBV7-9 and TRBJ2-2, is as follows: DTGVSQNPRHKITKRGQNVTFRCDPISEHNRLYWYRQTLGQGPEFLTYFQNEAQLEKSRLLSDRFSAERPKGSFSTLEIQRTEQGDSAMYLCASSTVSTGELFFGEGSRLTVL.

There are many counts of this clonotype. The chain links TRBV7-6 to TRBJ2-7; 9 nucleotides match TRBD1. V trimming: 5 bases; J trimming: 6 bases; junction bases outside the gene matches: 11. The CDR3 loop spans 15 amino acids. Germline-derived CDR1 and CDR2 are SGHVS and FNYEAQ. The CDR3 coding sequence is TGTGCCAGCAGCCCCTCGACAGGGGGGACGGTCGAGCAGTACTTC. It is translated as CASSPSTGGTVEQYF. Full variable domain (missing parts from reference TRBV7-6 and TRBJ2-7): GAGVSQSPRYKVTKRGQDVALRCDPISGHVSLYWYRQALGQGPEFLTYFNYEAQQDKSGLPNDRFSAERPEGSISTLTIQRTEQRDSAMYRCASSPSTGGTVEQYFGPGTRLTVT.

Many counts were recorded for this clonotype. The chain combines TRBV6-5 with TRBJ1-4; 7 nucleotides match TRBD1. CDR1 MNHEY and CDR2 SVGAGI come from the germline V gene. The V segment lost 6 bases and the J segment 14 bases; nucleotides outside the gene matches: 12. The CDR3 runs to 13 residues. For the CDR3, the DNA is TGTGCCAGCAGACGGACAGGACAATGGTTGCTGTTTTTT. Translation gives CASRRTGQWLLFF.

Note on this clonotype: The junction departs from the called germline gene at one end, perhaps through a read error. This chain joins TRBV7-2 and TRBJ1-5, with D unresolved. This CDR3 spans 12 amino acids. The germline V gene has CDR1 SGHTA and CDR2 FQGNSA. The CDR3 loop is CAGSPRNQPQHF. For the CDR3, the DNA is TGTGCCGGCAGCCCGCGGAATCAGCCCCAGCATTTT.

In its sample, this clonotype was seen once. A much more abundant neighbour one base away suggests this may be a read error. This chain connects TRBV7-9 to TRBJ1-6, with D unclear. Trimming took 7 bases from V and 13 from J, leaving 35 bases between them. The CDR3 contains 19 residues. Germline-derived CDR1 and CDR2 are SEHNR and FQNEAQ (reference sequence). CDR3 DNA: TGTGCCAGCATCCAAGATTTGGGAGGGAATTCAGTCCGAGTGGGTCCCCTCCACTTT. It translates to CASIQDLGGNSVRVGPLHF.

In this sample, this clonotype turned up a few times. V and J are TRBV6-1 and TRBJ1-2; no firm D call. In germline, CDR1 is MNHNS, CDR2 SASEGT. There are 13 residues in the CDR3. Trimming left V 8 bases short and J 3 bases short, with 13 bases between. The CDR3 region has the DNA TGTGCCAGCCGGCGCTCAAGGGACTATGGCTACACCTTC. It yields the protein CASRRSRDYGYTF.

The chain carries TRBV7-3 and TRBJ1-4; tentative D call: TRBD1 (5 bases). The germline V gene encodes CDR1 SGHTA and CDR2 FQGTGA. This CDR3 is 18 amino acids long. With 10 bases removed from V and 8 bases from J, the gap between germline ends came to 32 bases. The CDR3 DNA sequence: TGTGCCACCGGGACGGACCGACGAATCAACACCGGGGACGAAAAACTGTTTTTT. Protein: CATGTDRRINTGDEKLFF. Supplemented by reference TRBV7-3 and TRBJ1-4, the full variable domain reads GAGVSQTPSNKVTEKGKYVELRCDPISGHTALYWYRQSLGQGPEFLIYFQGTGAADDSGLPNDRFFAVRPEGSVSTLKIQRTERGDSAVYLCATGTDRRINTGDEKLFFGSGTQLSVL.

This clonotype appeared a few times. The rearrangement joins TRBV19 to TRBJ2-2; D is possibly TRBD2 (6 bases). V was pared by 8 bases and J by 4 bases, with 11 bases between. CDR1 is LNHDA, CDR2 SQIVND, per germline (reference sequence). The CDR3 spans 13 residues. In nucleotides, the CDR3 is TGTGCCAGTCGGAGGGGAGGCACCGGGGAGCTGTTTTTT. It yields the protein CASRRGGTGELFF.

CDR3: CASTYTGGGEQYF. The CDR3 DNA reads as TGTGCCAGCACCTACACCGGTGGGGGCGAGCAGTACTTC. The chain recombines TRBV9 with TRBJ2-7, with D perhaps matching TRBD1 or TRBD2 (5 bases each). This CDR3 is built from 13 residues. The germline V gene has CDR1 SGDLS and CDR2 YYNGEE. The V and J ends lost 6 bases and 6 bases respectively, with 16 bases between them. The variable domain in full, with the rest retrieved from reference TRBV9 and TRBJ2-7, is DSGVTQTPKHLITATGQRVTLRCSPRSGDLSVYWYQQSLDQGLQFLIQYYNGEERAKGNILERFSAQQFPDLHSELNLSSLELGDSALYFCASTYTGGGEQYFGPGTRLTVT.

The chain joins TRBV29-1 to TRBJ2-5; TRBD2 matches at 13 bases. J was trimmed by 4 bases and V by 4 bases; bases with no gene match: 9. The CDR3 is 16 residues long. Germline CDR1 SQVTM, CDR2 ANQGSEA. The CDR3 nucleotides are TGCAGCGTTGGACTAGCGGGAGGAGGGTTGGTAGAGACCCAGTACTTC. This codes for CSVGLAGGGLVETQYF.

This clonotype showed up many times. The CDR3 is CASSWGRDYGYTF. CDR3 DNA: TGTGCCAGCAGCTGGGGCAGAGACTATGGCTACACCTTC. The chain combines TRBV3-1 with TRBJ1-2; D may be TRBD1 (5 bases). The CDR3 extends over 13 amino acids. Trimming pared 5 bases from V and 3 bases from J, leaving 10 bases between. The germline V gene has CDR1 LGHDT and CDR2 YNNKEL (reference sequence).

This chain joins TRBV7-3 and TRBJ1-2; TRBD1 matches at 7 bases. This CDR3 has 18 residues. In germline, CDR1 is SGHTA, CDR2 FQGTGA. The V gene end was trimmed by 1 base and the J gene end by 0 bases; junction bases not matched to a gene: 11. CDR3 sequence reads: CASSLINTGTEANYGYTF. In nucleotides, the CDR3 is TGTGCCAGCAGCTTAATAAACACCGGGACAGAAGCTAACTATGGCTACACCTTC.

In this sample, this clonotype turned up many times. The gene calls are TRBV5-1 and TRBJ1-4; D is perhaps TRBD1 (5 bases). The germline V gene has CDR1 SGHRS and CDR2 YFSETQ. The CDR3 has 15 amino acids. The germline V and J ends were trimmed by 5 bases and 2 bases, with 13 bases remaining between them. CDR3 DNA sequence: TGCGCCAGCAGTCGGCAGGGCGGGACTAATGAAAAACTGTTTTTT. Its translation: CASSRQGGTNEKLFF.

The chain joins TRBV7-9 to TRBJ1-1; weak D call: TRBD1 (6 bases). With 6 bases removed from V and 5 bases from J, the gap between germline ends came to 13 bases. Germline CDR1 SEHNR, CDR2 FQNEAQ (reference sequence). The CDR3 sequence is 13 residues long. The CDR3 bases are TGTGCCAGCAGTTTTTTGGGGGCTACTGAAGCTTTCTTT. It translates to CASSFLGATEAFF.